This T cell receptor (beta chain) was observed in a study of vaccination and CD4 T cells after COVID-19 (dated by TCRdb to between 2021 and 2024). Study-wide context: The convalescent cohort comprised six males and four females, including two Hispanic individuals, seven Caucasians, two Asians and one multiracial person. Post-COVID blood samples from convalescent patients were collected a median of about 100 days after diagnosis, with a range of 35 to 161 days. In 10 COVID-19 convalescent patients and 4 infection-naive healthy vaccine recipients, researchers compared the spike-specific CD4+ TCR repertoire from before mRNA vaccination with the repertoire from after. Control cultures used a CEFX viral epitope pool as positive control, an HIV-1 Nef peptide pool as negative control, or no peptide. Post-vaccine blood samples were obtained a median of around 74 days after the second vaccine dose, with a range of 14 to 241 days. Each participant got two doses of either the Pfizer-BioNTech BNT162b2 vaccine (n=8) or the Moderna mRNA-1273 vaccine (n=2). For stimulating the cultures, overlapping spike peptide pools were used, derived from SARS-CoV-2 as well as from the common cold coronaviruses HCoV-NL63, HCoV-OC43 and HCoV-229E. Study-wide findings and limitations: The number of convalescent patients in the study was relatively small, and the study did not examine early timepoints following natural infection. In convalescent patients, nearly all vaccine-specific clones (304 of 307) were found to be mono-reactive for SARS-CoV-2 spike rather than cross-reactive with common cold coronaviruses. The median count of SARS-CoV-2-reactive clonotypes went up from around 20 after infection to approximately 40 after vaccination, although the change was not significant. Among convalescent patients, a median approximately 88% of the SARS-CoV-2-reactive clones seen after vaccination appeared only after vaccination, which suggests priming specific to the vaccine.

Comment on this clonotype: Its antigen is currently not known. It has no much larger one-base neighbor in the sample; base qualities were not kept.

Library prep was done by PCR. At the Johns Hopkins FTIC core, DNA from the cultured CD4+ T cells underwent TCR sequencing with the Oncomine TCR Beta short-read assay. The QIAamp micro DNA kit was used to extract genomic DNA from the cultured CD4+ T cells. Oncomine TCR Beta libraries from cultured CD4+ T cells were pooled using unique dual indexes and sequenced on an Illumina iSeq 100. The source study handled its data this way. Non-productive sequences were removed, and CDR3s not starting with C, not ending with F or W, or shorter than 7 amino acids were discarded. Antigen-specific clonotypes were identified with the MANAFEST web application by comparing peptide-stimulated wells with reference and other culture wells. Positive clones required FDR below 0.05, an odds ratio above 5, and productive frequency above 0.1% in at least two of three replicate wells. A clonotype counted as cross-reactive if it showed significant expansion both in the SARS-CoV-2 spike wells and in at least one common cold coronavirus spike condition. Levenshtein distances (stringdist) and unrooted phylogenetic trees (ape) in R version 3.6.1 were used to assess CDR3 homology. TCRdb reran the public reads through fastp at Q25 and MiXCR, keeping productive beta chains. Records with the same CDR3 protein are collapsed into one entry carrying the most frequent genes and DNA. These V and J calls derive from TCRdb rather than the authors' analysis. A total of approximately 23,000 distinct CDR3 sequences appear in this sample, around half of them only once. The ten most abundant clones make up about 28% of the sample.

CDR1 and CDR2 are read off the germline V gene (reference sequence) as LNHDA and SQIVND. The CDR3 has 15 amino acids, counting the end cysteine and phenylalanine. CDR3 DNA only is kept here, 45 bases in frame from base 1. V loses 6 bases, J loses 4 bases, and the germline ends lie 15 bases apart. Taken with the paper, the label for treatment or condition translates to: roughly 10-day PBMC culture with coronavirus spike peptide pools or control peptides (ViraFEST assay). To expand antigen-specific T cells with peptide pools and then pick out the expanded clonotypes through TCR sequencing, the study relied on the ViraFEST assay. Healthy vaccine recipients had no prior SARS-CoV-2 infection, confirmed by negative nucleocapsid antibody tests before and after vaccination. PBMCs were cultured at roughly 1.9 million per well in IMDM supplemented with approximately 4.7% human AB serum and about 10 IU/ml IL-2, with roughly 9.5 ug/ml peptide pools added. Half of the culture medium was replaced with fresh IL-2-containing medium on days 3 and 7. CD4+ T cells were isolated after about 10 days of culture through negative selection using the EasySep CD4+ T cell isolation kit. Ficoll-Paque Plus gradient centrifugation was used to isolate PBMCs from whole blood, and the isolated PBMCs were then either used fresh or cryopreserved at -140C. Culture conditions were generally each tested in triplicate wells.

Sequenced material: CD4+ T cells from blood, cultured in vitro, taken before SARS-CoV-2 vaccination. The chain uses TRBV19 and TRBJ2-2, with TRBD1 tentatively as D gene (5 bases match). The receptor's source is a human donor who received a COVID-19 vaccine. The DNA is TGTGCCAGTAGAGGTAGGGGCCAGGGCACCGGGGAGCTGTTTTTT. This sequence encodes CASRGRGQGTGELFF.